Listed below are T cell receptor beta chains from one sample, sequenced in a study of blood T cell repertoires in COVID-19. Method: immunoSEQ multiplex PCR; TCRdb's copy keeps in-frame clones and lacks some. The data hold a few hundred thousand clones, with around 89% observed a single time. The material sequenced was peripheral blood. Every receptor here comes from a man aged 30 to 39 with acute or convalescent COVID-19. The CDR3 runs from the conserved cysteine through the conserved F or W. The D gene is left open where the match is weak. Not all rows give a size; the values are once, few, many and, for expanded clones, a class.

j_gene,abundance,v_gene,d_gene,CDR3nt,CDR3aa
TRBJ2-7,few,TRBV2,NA,TGTGCCAGCAGCGGGGTTAGCGAGCAGTACTTC,CASSGVSEQYF
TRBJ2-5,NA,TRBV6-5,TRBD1,TGTGCCAGCAGTTACAACAGACAGGGGGGTGAGACCCAGTACTTC,CASSYNRQGGETQYF
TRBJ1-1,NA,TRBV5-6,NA,TGTGCCAGCAGCCTGAACCCCCCGGGACACCAGAACACTGAAGCTTTCTTT,CASSLNPPGHQNTEAFF
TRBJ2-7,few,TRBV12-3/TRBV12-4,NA,TGTGCCAGCAGTTACGGCGGTTCCTACGAGCAGTACTTC,CASSYGGSYEQYF
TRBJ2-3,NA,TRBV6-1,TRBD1,TGTGCCAGCAGTGAAAGGACAGGACAGGGATTCACAGATACGCAGTATTTT,CASSERTGQGFTDTQYF
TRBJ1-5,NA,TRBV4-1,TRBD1,TGCGCCAGCAGCCAAGATCGGTTGATGGACAGGGCCTCGGCCCAGCATTTT,CASSQDRLMDRASAQHF
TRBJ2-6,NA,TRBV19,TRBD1,TGTGCCAGTACCGATCCGCCAGGGGGTGGTGGGGCCAACGTCCTGACTTTC,CASTDPPGGGGANVLTF
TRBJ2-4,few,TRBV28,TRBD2,TGTGCCAGCAGTTTAACTAGCGGGAGGGAGTGGAACATTCAGTACTTC,CASSLTSGREWNIQYF
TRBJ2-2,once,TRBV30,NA,TGTGCCTGGAAGCCCCAGGGCCTAAACACCGGGGAGCTGTTTTTT,CAWKPQGLNTGELFF
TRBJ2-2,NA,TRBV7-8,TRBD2,TGTGCCAGCAGCGCCTATACTAGCGGGGGAAACACCGGGGAGCTGTTTTTT,CASSAYTSGGNTGELFF
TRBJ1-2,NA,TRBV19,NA,TGTGCCAGTAGTACCCCAATCGGTTCCGGACTCGGGTATGGCTACACCTTC,CASSTPIGSGLGYGYTF
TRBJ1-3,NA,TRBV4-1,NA,TGCGCCAGCAGCCAATCTGCTGGAAACACCATATATTTT,CASSQSAGNTIYF
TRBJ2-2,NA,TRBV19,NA,TGTGCCAGTAGCAAGTACGGGGAGGTCTCCGGGGAGCTGTTTTTT,CASSKYGEVSGELFF
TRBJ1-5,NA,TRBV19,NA,TGTGCCAGTAGTATACGGTATAGCAATCAGCCCCAGCATTTT,CASSIRYSNQPQHF
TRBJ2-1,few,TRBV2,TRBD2,TGTGCCAGCAATCGGCTAGCGGGAGCGGAGAAACAGTTCTTC,CASNRLAGAEKQFF
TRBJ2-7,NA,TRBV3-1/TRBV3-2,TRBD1,TGTGCCAGCAGTCGTGACAGGGGGATTTACGAGCAGTACTTC,CASSRDRGIYEQYF
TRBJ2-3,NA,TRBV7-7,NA,TGTGCTAGCAGCCCCCCGCGTGGGGGGGGGCCGGGTACAGATACGCAGTATTTT,CASSPPRGGGPGTDTQYF
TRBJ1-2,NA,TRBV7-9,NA,TGTGCCAGCAGCCGAAACAGGGTCGGCTACACCTTC,CASSRNRVGYTF
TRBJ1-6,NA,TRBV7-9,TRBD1,TGTGCCAGCAGCCGCGACAGGGATTCACCCCTCCACTTT,CASSRDRDSPLHF
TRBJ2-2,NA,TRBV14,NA,TGTGCCAGCAGCGCCCCGGGAGAGATTACGAACACCGGGGAGCTGTTTTTT,CASSAPGEITNTGELFF
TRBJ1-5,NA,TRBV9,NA,TGTGCCAGCAGCGCCTTACGGACGGGACAGCCCCAGCATTTT,CASSALRTGQPQHF
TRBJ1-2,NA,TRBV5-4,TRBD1,TGTGCCAGCAGCCGTGGGACAGACTATGGCTACACCTTC,CASSRGTDYGYTF
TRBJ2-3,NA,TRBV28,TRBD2,TGTGCCACCAGAGCGGGAGGAACAGATACGCAGTATTTT,CATRAGGTDTQYF
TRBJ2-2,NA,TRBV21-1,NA,TGTGCCAGCAGCCCCCCCAAGCCGAACACCGGGGAGCTGTTTTTT,CASSPPKPNTGELFF
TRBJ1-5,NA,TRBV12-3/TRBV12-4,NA,TGTGCCAGCAGTTTCATCCTCCGGCAGCCCCAGCATTTT,CASSFILRQPQHF
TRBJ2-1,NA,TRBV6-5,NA,TGTGCCAGCCGCCTTAAAATAACGGGGGAGCAGTTCTTC,CASRLKITGEQFF